This passage covers 23 T cell receptor beta chains from one sample sequenced in a study of T cells in Graves' hyperthyroidism and ophthalmopathy. Using RNA transcripts as the source, TCR beta CDR3 regions were amplified. The TCR CDR3 was amplified in a first-round RT-PCR using the HTBI primer set. TCRdb called the multiplex PCR reads again in MiXCR, with one record for every CDR3 protein. The sample lists over 45,000 distinct CDR3 sequences; roughly 50% were seen once. Specimen: blood. The receptor source for this set is a young woman with Graves' ophthalmopathy.

The rearrangement links TRBV5-4 to TRBJ1-4, with a possible D match to TRBD1 (6 bases). The CDR3 runs to 12 residues. Germline-derived CDR1 and CDR2 are SGHNT and YYREEE (reference sequence). The germline V and J ends were trimmed by 0 bases and 16 bases, with 13 bases remaining between them. This chain's CDR3 is CASSLDRDIGFF. CDR3 nucleotide sequence: TGTGCCAGCAGCTTGGACAGGGACATAGGGTTTTTT.

The chain links TRBV24-1 to TRBJ2-1, with a weak D call TRBD1 (6 bases). This CDR3 contains 16 residues. Germline assignment: CDR1 KGHDR and CDR2 SFDVKD. Trimming stripped 2 bases from V and 4 bases from J, with 14 bases between. CDR3 protein: CATSDSAGTNYNEQFF. CDR3 in DNA: TGTGCCACCAGTGATTCGGCCGGGACAAATTACAATGAGCAGTTCTTC.

This clonotype was detected many times. J is TRBJ2-1 and V is TRBV7-3; 7 bases are a match to TRBD2. Germline trimming cut 6 bases from V and 1 base from J; bases unmatched to any gene: 12. CDR3 length equals 17 residues. Germline V CDR1 and CDR2: SGHTA, FQGTGA. CDR3 region: CASSPDREAVSYNEQFF. In nucleotides, the CDR3 is TGTGCCAGCAGTCCAGATCGGGAGGCCGTTTCCTACAATGAGCAGTTCTTC.

Comment on this clonotype: Its ends do not fully match the called genes, so a read error is possible. This chain links TRBV2 with TRBJ2-7, with D perhaps matching TRBD2 (6 bases). Germline assignment: CDR1 SNHLY and CDR2 FYNNEI. The CDR3 covers 12 residues. The DNA for the CDR3 is TGTGCCAGCATTGGGGAGGAGTACGAGCAGTGCTTC. Protein: CASIGEEYEQCF. The full variable domain, its missing parts supplied by reference TRBV2 and TRBJ2-7, is EPEVTQTPSHQVTQMGQEVILRCVPISNHLYFYWYRQILGQKVEFLVSFYNNEISEKSEIFDDQFSVERPDGSNFTLKIRSTKLEDSAMYFCASIGEEYEQCFGPGTRLTVT.

In its sample, this clonotype was seen many times. V gene TRBV7-9 combines with J gene TRBJ1-1, with D possibly matching TRBD1 (6 bases). There are 13 residues in the CDR3. Germline CDR1 is SEHNR and CDR2 is FQNEAQ (reference sequence). Trimming pared 6 bases from V and 7 bases from J, leaving 15 bases between. In nucleotides, the CDR3 is TGTGCCAGCAGTTTGTCAGGGGTTGGTGAAGCTTTCTTT. It encodes CASSLSGVGEAFF. Based on the CDR3 plus reference TRBV7-9 and TRBJ1-1, the full variable domain is DTGVSQNPRHKITKRGQNVTFRCDPISEHNRLYWYRQTLGQGPEFLTYFQNEAQLEKSRLLSDRFSAERPKGSFSTLEIQRTEQGDSAMYLCASSLSGVGEAFFGQGTRLTVV.

DNA for the CDR3: TGTGCCAGCAGCCAAGAACCGGCAGGCTACAGCGCCTACGAGCAGTACTTC. This gives the protein CASSQEPAGYSAYEQYF. The rearrangement links TRBV3-1 to TRBJ2-7; D uncertain. The length of the CDR3 is 17 residues. Germline CDR1 and CDR2: LGHDT and YNNKEL (reference sequence). Trimming stripped 0 bases from V and 2 bases from J, with 17 bases between.

The table lists this clonotype with many counts. The chain links TRBV28 to TRBJ2-1, with D possibly matching TRBD2 (6 bases). Germline-derived CDR1 and CDR2 are MDHEN and SYDVKM. V lost 6 bases, J lost 3 bases, and 9 bases lay in between. This CDR3 is built from 13 residues. The CDR3 coding sequence is TGTGCCAGCAGCCTGGGACTCTACAATGAGCAGTTCTTC. Translation gives CASSLGLYNEQFF. Variable domain in full (rest from reference TRBV28 and TRBJ2-1): DVKVTQSSRYLVKRTGEKVFLECVQDMDHENMFWYRQDPGLGLRLIYFSYDVKMKEKGDIPEGYSVSREKKERFSLILESASTNQTSMYLCASSLGLYNEQFFGPGTRLTVL.

The rearrangement links TRBV20-1 to TRBJ1-5, with no clear D. Germline V CDR1 and CDR2: DFQATT, SNEGSKA (reference sequence). The CDR3 runs to 16 residues. Trimming took 5 bases from V and 11 from J, leaving 28 bases between them. CDR3 sequence (DNA): TGCAGTGCTTACAAGACTAGCGGGAGGGCGGGAGAGACCCAGCATTTT. This sequence encodes CSAYKTSGRAGETQHF.

Ten or more counts support this clonotype. The chain has TRBV9 and TRBJ2-5; TRBD1 might be the D (5 bases). Trimming took off 1 base at V and 4 bases at J, with 8 bases between the two ends. Germline loops: CDR1 SGDLS, CDR2 YYNGEE. The CDR3 covers 13 residues. CDR3 amino acids: CASSVMGRETQYF. The CDR3 coding sequence is TGTGCCAGCAGCGTAATGGGGCGAGAGACCCAGTACTTC.

The V and J genes are TRBV27 and TRBJ1-5, with TRBD1 as a possible D gene (5 bases). The V end was cut by 8 bases, the J end by 9 bases, with 20 bases between. The CDR3 has 14 amino acids. Per the germline V gene, CDR1 is MNHEY and CDR2 is SMNVEV (reference sequence). The CDR3 region is CASSGTLTGGPQHF. DNA of the CDR3: TGTGCCAGCTCCGGGACGCTCACCGGGGGGCCCCAGCATTTT.

In this sample, this clonotype turned up many times. The chain links TRBV4-1 to TRBJ1-1, with a weak D call TRBD1 (6 bases). Germline V gene lookup returns CDR1 MGHRA and CDR2 YSYEKL. With 1 base removed from V and 5 bases from J, the gap between germline ends came to 14 bases. The CDR3 consists of 15 residues. As DNA, the CDR3 is TGCGCCAGCAGCCAAGCGGGACATGGGGAAACTGAAGCTTTCTTT. Protein product: CASSQAGHGETEAFF.

This clonotype was observed many times. The chain joins TRBV4-2 to TRBJ2-7, with 10 bases matching TRBD1. The CDR3 loop spans 14 amino acids. Trimming at V came to 1 base and at J to 6 bases, leaving 3 bases not matched to a gene. Germline loops: CDR1 LGHNA, CDR2 YNFKEQ. CDR3 sequence reads: CASSQVDRGPEQYF. The CDR3 region has the DNA TGTGCCAGCAGCCAAGTAGACAGGGGGCCCGAGCAGTACTTC.

Worth noting for this clonotype: This clone may be a read error of a much larger clone one base away. This chain uses TRBV4-1 with TRBJ2-4, with D perhaps TRBD2 (6 bases). The CDR3 extends over 15 amino acids. CDR1 MGHRA and CDR2 YSYEKL come from the germline V gene. The CDR3 protein is CASSQIELAKSIQYF. In DNA, the CDR3 is TGCGCCAGCAGCCAAATAGAACTAGCCAAAAGCATTCAGTACTTC.

This clonotype is a singleton in its sample. V gene TRBV10-3 combines with J gene TRBJ2-1; TRBD2 matches at 14 bases. With V trimmed by 2 bases and J by 6 bases, 3 bases remained unmatched. The germline V gene has CDR1 ENHRY and CDR2 SYGVKD. The length of the CDR3 is 16 residues. CDR3 coding DNA: TGTGCCATCAGTGAGGGACTAGCGGGAGGTGCCAATGAGCAGTTCTTC. Translated, it gives CAISEGLAGGANEQFF.

This clonotype appeared many times. DNA of the CDR3: TGTGCCAGCAGGGGGGCAGGGAGCAATCAGCCCCAGCATTTT. Translating gives CASRGAGSNQPQHF. The chain joins TRBV2 to TRBJ1-5, with D maybe TRBD1 (6 bases). Germline V gives CDR1 SNHLY, CDR2 FYNNEI. The CDR3 runs to 14 residues. V dropped 6 bases and J dropped 1 base, with 10 bases sitting between them.

In the case of this clonotype: This may arise from a read error, as a much more abundant clone is one base away. This chain joins TRBV10-2 and TRBJ1-2; 8 bases align to TRBD1. Germline V CDR1 and CDR2: WSHSY, SAAADI. CDR3 length: 14 residues. The DNA for the CDR3 is TGCGCCAGCAGCCCCGGGACAGGTACCTATGGCTACGCCTTC. This encodes CASSPGTGTYGYAF.

By proportion, this clonotype is medium-sized. V is TRBV10-3 and J is TRBJ1-2; D gene uncertain. V lost 0 bases, J lost 0 bases, and 11 bases lay in between. The CDR3 loop spans 16 amino acids. Germline lookup yields CDR1 ENHRY and CDR2 SYGVKD. CDR3 region: CAISESNRLANYGYTF. In nucleotides, the CDR3 is TGTGCCATCAGTGAGTCGAATAGATTAGCTAACTATGGCTACACCTTC.

This clonotype was recorded a few times. This may be a read error, as it is one base from a much larger clone. The chain joins TRBV6-5 to TRBJ1-2; perhaps TRBD1 as D (5 bases). CDR3 length equals 12 residues. Germline CDR1 reads MNHEY; CDR2 reads SVGAGI. This CDR3 is CASSYSGDGYPF. DNA for the CDR3: TGTGCCAGCAGTTACTCAGGGGACGGCTACCCCTTC.

V usage is TRBV19 and J usage is TRBJ2-5; D tentatively reads TRBD1 or TRBD2 (5 bases each). CDR1 and CDR2 from the germline V gene are LNHDA and SQIVND (reference sequence). Trimming cost V 2 bases and J 6 bases, with 13 bases left between them. The length of the CDR3 is 14 residues. CDR3 sequence: CASSIPRGHQTQYF. The CDR3 nucleotides read TGTGCCAGTAGTATACCGAGGGGTCATCAGACCCAGTACTTC. The full variable domain, rest sourced from reference TRBV19 and TRBJ2-5, is DGGITQSPKYLFRKEGQNVTLSCEQNLNHDAMYWYRQDPGQGLRLIYYSQIVNDFQKGDIAEGYSVSREKKESFPLTVTSAQKNPTAFYLCASSIPRGHQTQYFGPGTRLLVL.

This rearrangement joins TRBV10-3 to TRBJ2-1; D is perhaps TRBD1 (6 bases). The CDR3 has 13 amino acids. Per germline, CDR1 ENHRY and CDR2 SYGVKD. V was trimmed by 6 bases and J by 7 bases, leaving 13 bases between them. For the CDR3, the DNA is TGTGCCATCAGGACAGGATCGTTTAATGAGCAGTTCTTC. Protein sequence: CAIRTGSFNEQFF.

This clonotype was counted once. The genes are TRBV20-1 and TRBJ1-5, with D unresolved. The V end was cut by 0 bases, the J end by 7 bases, with 7 bases between. Germline-derived CDR1 and CDR2 are DFQATT and SNEGSKA (reference sequence). This CDR3 spans 12 amino acids. The CDR3 sequence is CSAREPGQPQHF. CDR3 coding DNA: TGCAGTGCTAGAGAACCCGGGCAGCCCCAGCATTTT.

In the case of this clonotype: Since the CDR3 does not end with the conserved phenylalanine or tryptophan, this likely comes from a read error. The DNA is left out, because the CDR3 cannot be placed on it with certainty; the CDR3 is given as TCRdb lists it. The chain links TRBV11-3 to TRBJ2-1; the table's D call TRBD1 went unverified against the DNA. Germline CDR1 SGHNT, CDR2 YENEEA. The CDR3 contains 12 residues when both ends are counted. Here the CDR3 reads CANSSSIRVDAP.

In this sample, this clonotype turned up many times. V is TRBV7-9 and J is TRBJ1-2, with D hard to call. Trimming left V 5 bases short and J 2 bases short, with 9 bases between. This CDR3 region has 13 residues. CDR1 and CDR2 from the germline V gene are SEHNR and FQNEAQ (reference sequence). CDR3: CASSHGLNYGYTF. As DNA, the CDR3 is TGTGCCAGCAGCCATGGCTTGAACTATGGCTACACCTTC.